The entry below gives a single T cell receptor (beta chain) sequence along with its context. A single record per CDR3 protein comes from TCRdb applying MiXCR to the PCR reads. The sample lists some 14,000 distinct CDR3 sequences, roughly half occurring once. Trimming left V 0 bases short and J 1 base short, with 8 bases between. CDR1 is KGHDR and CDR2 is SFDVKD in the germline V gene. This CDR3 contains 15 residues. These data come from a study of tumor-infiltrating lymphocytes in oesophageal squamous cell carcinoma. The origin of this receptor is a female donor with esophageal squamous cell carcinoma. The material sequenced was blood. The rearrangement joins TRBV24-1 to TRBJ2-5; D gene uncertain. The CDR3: CATSDLSEPQETQYF. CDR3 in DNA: TGTGCCACCAGTGATTTGTCGGAGCCCCAAGAGACCCAGTACTTC.